These 30 T cell receptor beta chains were sequenced from one sample in a study of T cell responses to AZD1222 COVID-19 vaccine. Assay used: immunoSEQ multiplex PCR; TCRdb lists only in-frame clones, some missing. The repertoire holds tens of thousands of clones, 80% seen once, with more than 13% in the top ten. The sequencing here drew on peripheral blood, taken 28 days after the second AZD1222 dose. These receptors were taken from an adult who received the AZD1222 COVID-19 vaccine.

This chain uses TRBV4-3 with TRBJ1-1; possible D gene TRBD1, 6 bases. Trimming left V 1 base short and J 11 bases short, with 17 bases between. The CDR3 is 14 residues long. The V gene's germline CDR1 is LGHNA and CDR2 YSLEER. CDR3: CASSQGTEFLSAFF. In DNA, the CDR3 is TGCGCCAGCAGCCAAGGGACAGAATTTTTATCGGCTTTCTTT.

The chain joins TRBV10-3 to TRBJ2-3, with unresolved D. The germline V gene has CDR1 ENHRY and CDR2 SYGVKD. CDR3 length equals 15 residues. V was pared by 5 bases and J by 0 bases, with 12 bases between. The CDR3 region is CAISSTVLSTDTQYF. CDR3 DNA sequence: TGTGCCATCAGTTCCACTGTCCTTAGCACAGATACGCAGTATTTT.

This clone was detected only a few times. The chain has TRBV6-1 and TRBJ1-5; D is unresolved. Deletions cut 3 bases from V and 0 bases from J, with 3 bases between. The germline CDR1 and CDR2 sequences are MNHNS and SASEGT. The CDR3 has 13 residues. The DNA of the CDR3 is TGTGCCAGCAGTGATAATAGCAATCAGCCCCAGCATTTT. Translated, it gives CASSDNSNQPQHF.

This sequence joins TRBV7-2 and TRBJ2-3; TRBD2 might be the D (5 bases). Per germline, CDR1 SGHTA and CDR2 FQGNSA. This CDR3 comprises 14 residues. With 7 bases removed from V and 5 bases from J, the gap between germline ends came to 16 bases. The CDR3 DNA reads TGTGCCAGCAAACAAAGGCTAGCTATAGATACGCAGTATTTT. This sequence encodes CASKQRLAIDTQYF.

The chain uses TRBV6-4 and TRBJ2-2; 12 bases match TRBD2. Germline values: CDR1 MRHNA, CDR2 SNTAGT. This CDR3 spans 17 amino acids. The V and J ends lost 8 bases and 0 bases, in that order; junction bases with no gene match: 7. The CDR3 loop reads CASRFSSGGANTGELFF. CDR3 coding DNA: TGTGCCAGCCGTTTCTCTAGCGGGGGGGCGAACACCGGGGAGCTGTTTTTT.

This chain links TRBV30 with TRBJ1-1; TRBD1 is a possible D gene (5 bases). CDR3 size: 13 residues. The germline V gene has CDR1 GTSNPN and CDR2 SVGIG (reference sequence). V was pared by 4 bases and J by 4 bases, with 13 bases between. CDR3: CAWTPVRGTEAFF. In DNA, the CDR3 is TGTGCCTGGACCCCCGTAAGGGGCACTGAAGCTTTCTTT.

This sequence joins TRBV30 and TRBJ2-1; D gene uncertain. Trimming stripped 0 bases from V and 5 bases from J, with 8 bases between. Germline loops: CDR1 GTSNPN, CDR2 SVGIG (reference sequence). There are 13 residues in the CDR3. CDR3 loop: CAWSVGLNNEQFF. As DNA, the CDR3 is TGTGCCTGGAGTGTAGGGCTTAACAATGAGCAGTTCTTC.

This clone was observed a single time. V and J are TRBV19 and TRBJ2-3; D remains unclear. The CDR3 runs to 13 residues. Trimming shortened V by 5 bases and J by 0 bases, and 6 bases separated the two germline ends. Germline lookup yields CDR1 LNHDA and CDR2 SQIVND (reference sequence). For the CDR3, the DNA is TGTGCCAGTAGTTTGGCTAGCACAGATACGCAGTATTTT. Amino acid sequence: CASSLASTDTQYF.

J is TRBJ2-1 and V is TRBV10-1, with TRBD2 matching over 9 bases. V lost 0 bases, J lost 7 bases, and 7 bases stayed unmatched. The length of the CDR3 is 16 residues. Germline V gene data show CDR1 as WNHNN and CDR2 as SYGVQD (reference sequence). CDR3 sequence: CASSESGSGGGNEQFF. CDR3 in DNA: TGCGCCAGCAGTGAGTCGGGTAGCGGGGGAGGTAATGAGCAGTTCTTC.

The chain carries TRBV19 and TRBJ1-2; 10 nucleotides line up with TRBD1. The CDR3 totals 15 residues. CDR1 LNHDA and CDR2 SQIVND come from the germline V gene (reference sequence). J lost 3 bases, V lost 7 bases, and 8 bases had no gene match. This CDR3 is CASTPDRGIHYGYTF. The CDR3, as DNA: TGTGCCAGTACCCCGGACAGGGGGATACACTATGGCTACACCTTC.

The chain links TRBV5-4 to TRBJ1-1, with 9 bases matching TRBD1. This CDR3 spans 14 amino acids. Germline CDR1 and CDR2: SGHNT and YYREEE (reference sequence). V shed 5 bases and J 1 base; nucleotides not matched to a gene: 3. The CDR3 protein is CASRQGQGNTEAFF. The CDR3 bases are TGTGCCAGCAGACAGGGACAGGGGAACACTGAAGCTTTCTTT.

This clone was seen only once. The rearrangement joins TRBV19 to TRBJ2-7, with a weak D call TRBD1 (5 bases). The CDR3 runs 14 residues. Looked up from germline, CDR1 is LNHDA and CDR2 is SQIVND (reference sequence). The V end lost 1 base, the J end lost 4 bases, and 11 bases lay between the germline ends. This CDR3 reads CASSIGTGNYEQYF. In DNA, the CDR3 is TGTGCCAGTAGTATAGGCACAGGAAATTACGAGCAGTACTTC.

This chain uses TRBV11-2 with TRBJ2-1; maybe TRBD1 (5 bases). The CDR3 sequence is 13 residues long. V was cut by 3 bases and J by 7 bases, with 10 bases left in between. Germline CDR1 and CDR2: SGHAT and FQNNGV. In nucleotides, the CDR3 is TGTGCCAGCAGCTTGCCCAGGGTGAATGAGCAGTTCTTC. Residues: CASSLPRVNEQFF.

The sample holds one count of this clone. This rearrangement joins TRBV27 to TRBJ1-2, with TRBD1 matching 10 bases. Per the germline V gene, CDR1 is MNHEY and CDR2 is SMNVEV (reference sequence). The ends lost 3 bases at V and 4 bases at J; junction bases unmatched: 5. The CDR3 extends over 15 amino acids. DNA for the CDR3: TGTGCCAGCAGTTTTGACAGGGGGCGCGGCTATGGCTACACCTTC. Translated: CASSFDRGRGYGYTF.

The chain joins TRBV7-2 to TRBJ1-6; no reliable D call. V was cut by 6 bases and J by 7 bases, with 7 bases left in between. This CDR3 contains 12 residues. CDR1 and CDR2 from the germline V gene are SGHTA and FQGNSA. The CDR3 nucleotides are TGTGCCAGCAGTCCTCTGAATTCACCCCTCCACTTT. This codes for CASSPLNSPLHF. Variable domain in full (rest from reference TRBV7-2 and TRBJ1-6): GAGVSQSPSNKVTEKGKDVELRCDPISGHTALYWYRQSLGQGLEFLIYFQGNSAPDKSGLPSDRFSAERTGGSVSTLTIQRTQQEDSAVYLCASSPLNSPLHFGNGTRLTVT.

This chain joins TRBV4-1 and TRBJ2-5; 8 bases line up with TRBD2. The CDR3 is made up of 17 amino acids. Germline V CDR1 and CDR2: MGHRA, YSYEKL. The V and J ends lost 1 base and 0 bases, in that order; junction bases with no gene match: 7. CDR3 in DNA: TGCGCCAGCAGCCAAGGTACAGCGGGGGTTTACCAAGAGACCCAGTACTTC. Translating it yields CASSQGTAGVYQETQYF.

This clone was seen only once. The chain employs TRBV11-2 and TRBJ1-1, with D unresolved. The CDR3 runs 15 residues. The V end lost 3 bases, the J end lost 3 bases, and 14 bases lay between the germline ends. Germline V gene data show CDR1 as SGHAT and CDR2 as FQNNGV. As DNA, the CDR3 is TGTGCCAGCAGCTTCCCCTCGTGGTCCCACACTGAAGCTTTCTTT. Translation: CASSFPSWSHTEAFF.

The gene calls are TRBV7-2 and TRBJ2-5, with 12 nucleotides matching TRBD2. Looked up from germline, CDR1 is SGHTA and CDR2 is FQGNSA. The J segment lost 2 bases and the V segment lost 2 bases, leaving 0 bases of the junction unmatched. This CDR3 is 15 amino acids long. The DNA of the CDR3 is TGTGCCAGCAGCTTACTAGCGGGGGGGCAAGAGACCCAGTACTTC. Protein sequence: CASSLLAGGQETQYF.

This sequence joins TRBV4-1 and TRBJ1-2; D gene unclear. The CDR3 runs 14 residues. The V and J ends lost 3 bases and 3 bases respectively, with 11 bases between them. CDR1 is MGHRA and CDR2 is YSYEKL in the germline V gene. DNA for the CDR3: TGCGCCAGCAGCCAGGAAGGTGGAGACTATGGCTACACCTTC. Translation gives CASSQEGGDYGYTF.

The chain uses TRBV27 and TRBJ1-6; TRBD1 is a possible D gene (6 bases). Germline V lookup: CDR1 MNHEY, CDR2 SMNVEV (reference sequence). The V gene lost 8 bases and the J gene lost 9 bases, with 20 bases spanning the gap. The CDR3 contains 15 residues. In DNA, the CDR3 is TGTGCCAGCGGCCGTGGGCGGGGGGCTCCTTCACCCCTCCACTTT. It specifies CASGRGRGAPSPLHF.

The chain recombines TRBV7-2 with TRBJ2-3; D is perhaps TRBD2 (6 bases). The CDR3 is made up of 15 amino acids. Trimming shortened V by 1 base and J by 1 base, and 9 bases separated the two germline ends. The germline gives CDR1 SGHTA, CDR2 FQGNSA. DNA of the CDR3: TGTGCCAGCAGCTTAGAGGGCGGGGGCACAGATACGCAGTATTTT. Translated, it gives CASSLEGGGTDTQYF.

This clone appeared a single time. The J gene is TRBJ1-2, the V gene TRBV6-1; no definite D call. Germline CDR1 reads MNHNS; CDR2 reads SASEGT. V shed 2 bases and J shed 4 bases, with 17 bases lying between them. This CDR3 has 16 residues. CDR3 in DNA: TGTGCCAGCAGTGAACGGTCCGGACCTTCTAGCTATGGCTACACCTTC. Residues: CASSERSGPSSYGYTF.

J is TRBJ1-1 and V is TRBV29-1; TRBD1 matches 7 bases. The length of the CDR3 is 11 residues. CDR1 is SQVTM, CDR2 ANQGSEA, per germline. The CDR3: CTMRGDSEAFF. The DNA of the CDR3 is TGCACCATGCGGGGGGACAGTGAAGCTTTCTTT.

This clone was observed a few times. The chain carries TRBV14 and TRBJ2-3, with D possibly being TRBD1 (5 bases). This CDR3 region has 18 residues. CDR1 and CDR2 from the germline V gene are SGHDN and FVKESK. V lost 3 bases to trimming and J lost 6 bases, with 25 bases between them. The CDR3 nucleotides read TGTGCCAGCAGCCAGTTCACAGGACGTACTACCTTATCCGATACGCAGTATTTT. It encodes CASSQFTGRTTLSDTQYF.

CDR3 amino acids: CASGYGNEKLFF. CDR3 sequence (DNA): TGTGCCAGCGGTTACGGTAATGAAAAACTGTTTTTT. The chain links TRBV2 to TRBJ1-4; D remains unclear. Trimming pared 8 bases from V and 4 bases from J, leaving 8 bases between. Per germline, CDR1 SNHLY and CDR2 FYNNEI. The CDR3 extends over 12 amino acids.

This clone was seen a handful of times. The V call is TRBV19, the J call TRBJ1-2, with D perhaps TRBD1 (6 bases). The V gene's germline CDR1 is LNHDA and CDR2 SQIVND (reference sequence). This CDR3 has 13 residues. Trimming took off 8 bases at V and 2 bases at J, with 12 bases between the two ends. Written as DNA, the CDR3 is TGTGCCAGTTCTCGGAGGGGGAACTATGGCTACACCTTC. Its protein product is CASSRRGNYGYTF.

V usage is TRBV29-1 and J usage is TRBJ1-1, with D perhaps TRBD1 (6 bases). This CDR3 is built from 14 residues. Germline V CDR1 and CDR2: SQVTM, ANQGSEA. Trimming took 6 bases from V and 4 from J, leaving 18 bases between them. DNA for the CDR3: TGCAGCGTGACCCTCGGGGGCGCAGGCACTGAAGCTTTCTTT. The encoded protein is CSVTLGGAGTEAFF.

V usage is TRBV5-1 and J usage is TRBJ2-3; D might be TRBD1 or TRBD2, each matching 5 bases. Per germline, CDR1 SGHRS and CDR2 YFSETQ. Trimming took off 3 bases at V and 2 bases at J, with 19 bases between the two ends. The CDR3 extends over 17 amino acids. DNA for the CDR3: TGCGCCAGCAGCTCCCGAGGGACGTCCGACCCCACAGATACGCAGTATTTT. This sequence encodes CASSSRGTSDPTDTQYF.

This clone was counted a few times. V is TRBV7-9 and J is TRBJ2-7; weak D call: TRBD1 (6 bases). Looked up from germline, CDR1 is SEHNR and CDR2 is FQNEAQ (reference sequence). The CDR3 consists of 15 residues. Between the trimmed V and J ends, which lost 5 bases and 1 base, there was a span of 15 bases. In DNA, the CDR3 is TGTGCCAGCAGCCGATCTCAGGACAGATCCTACGAGCAGTACTTC. It specifies CASSRSQDRSYEQYF.

J is TRBJ1-2 and V is TRBV5-1; maybe TRBD1 (5 bases). CDR3 size: 13 residues. Germline CDR1 SGHRS, CDR2 YFSETQ. Trimming removed 4 bases from V and 0 bases from J, with 7 bases in between. The CDR3 reads CASSEGTNYGYTF. Written as DNA, the CDR3 is TGCGCCAGCAGCGAGGGGACTAACTATGGCTACACCTTC. The full variable domain, its missing parts supplied by reference TRBV5-1 and TRBJ1-2, is KAGVTQTPRYLIKTRGQQVTLSCSPISGHRSVSWYQQTPGQGLQFLFEYFSETQRNKGNFPGRFSGRQFSNSRSEMNVSTLELGDSALYLCASSEGTNYGYTFGSGTRLTVV.